Presented here are 13 T cell receptor beta chains from one specimen sequenced in a study of T-cell reconstitution after alpha-beta-depleted transplantation in children. Unique molecular identifiers featured in how the TCRbeta library was prepared. TCRdb independently ran MiXCR on the PCR reads; one entry per CDR3 protein. The repertoire includes about 98,000 distinct CDR3 sequences, around 7.8% of them detected once, and approximately 16% sits in the top ten. The sample was PBMCs, taken before TCRalphabeta/CD19-depleted stem cell transplant. These receptors originate from a boy between 2 and 10 years old with acute lymphoblastic leukemia, due to receive a stem cell transplant.

This clonotype came up many times. CDR3 DNA: TGCGCCAGCAGCGCCTTCAGGGCGGTGGAGAACACTGAAGCTTTCTTT. This translates into CASSAFRAVENTEAFF. The J gene is TRBJ1-1, the V gene TRBV5-1, with D maybe TRBD1 (5 bases). CDR1 is SGHRS and CDR2 is YFSETQ in the germline V gene. V lost 4 bases and J lost 1, with 17 bases in between. The CDR3 length is 16 residues.

This clonotype occurred a few times. The J gene is TRBJ2-1, the V gene TRBV12-3 or TRBV12-4; TRBD2 might be the D (6 bases). V lost 5 bases, J lost 8 bases, and 10 bases lay in between. CDR3 size: 12 residues. The CDR3 sequence is CASSPGAYEQFF. The CDR3 region has the DNA TGTGCCAGCAGTCCGGGAGCGTATGAGCAGTTCTTC.

Only a few counts were recorded for this clonotype. The rearrangement links TRBV5-5 to TRBJ2-7, with D possibly TRBD1 on 6 matching bases. The CDR3 is made up of 15 amino acids. V dropped 1 base and J dropped 0 bases, with 11 bases sitting between them. The germline V gene has CDR1 SGHKS and CDR2 YYEKEE (reference sequence). DNA for the CDR3: TGTGCCAGCAGCTTGCACACAGGGTTCTCCTACGAGCAGTACTTC. It codes for CASSLHTGFSYEQYF.

V usage is TRBV14 and J usage is TRBJ2-1; D may be TRBD1 (5 bases). The CDR3 consists of 15 residues. The V gene lost 1 base and the J gene lost 5 bases, with 12 bases spanning the gap. Germline V CDR1 and CDR2: SGHDN, FVKESK. CDR3 loop: CASSQGYSTDNEQFF. The CDR3 bases are TGTGCCAGCAGCCAAGGCTATTCGACAGACAATGAGCAGTTCTTC.

This sequence joins TRBV19 and TRBJ1-6; D unclear. Germline loops: CDR1 LNHDA, CDR2 SQIVND (reference sequence). Trimming pared 3 bases from V and 10 bases from J, leaving 19 bases between. This CDR3 has 16 residues. CDR3 in amino acids: CASSIKHPALASPLHF. The CDR3 DNA reads as TGTGCCAGTAGTATTAAGCACCCGGCGCTGGCGTCACCCCTCCACTTT.

The V call is TRBV28, the J call TRBJ2-1, with D possibly being TRBD2 (6 bases). Trimming took 6 bases from V and 9 from J, leaving 12 bases between them. Per the germline V gene, CDR1 is MDHEN and CDR2 is SYDVKM. This CDR3 spans 12 amino acids. The CDR3 nucleotides read TGTGCCAGCAGGAGACCAGCGGGTGAGCAGTTCTTC. Encoded protein: CASRRPAGEQFF.

The chain couples TRBV7-3 to TRBJ2-2, with a possible D match to TRBD2 (7 bases). The CDR3 sequence is 16 residues long. V was cut by 0 bases and J by 5 bases, with 13 bases left in between. The germline CDR1 and CDR2 sequences are SGHTA and FQGTGA. CDR3 in amino acids: CASSLTGRRGTGELFF. In DNA, the CDR3 is TGTGCCAGCAGCTTAACCGGGAGGAGGGGGACCGGGGAGCTGTTTTTT.

This clonotype was picked up a small number of times. The V gene is TRBV15, the J gene TRBJ2-6; 9 bases are a match to TRBD1. Germline V CDR1 and CDR2: LNHNV, YYDKDF (reference sequence). The V and J ends lost 0 bases and 8 bases, in that order; junction bases with no gene match: 14. The CDR3 runs to 19 residues. The CDR3 sequence: CATSREGTGKIHLTNVLTF. The CDR3 DNA sequence: TGTGCCACCAGCAGAGAAGGGACAGGGAAAATTCATCTGACCAACGTCCTGACTTTC.

The J gene is TRBJ2-6, the V gene TRBV7-2; the match to TRBD2 covers 8 bases. CDR1 and CDR2 (germline): SGHTA, FQGNSA. The CDR3 is 17 residues long. V shed 5 bases and J 0 bases; nucleotides not matched to a gene: 6. The CDR3 nucleotides are TGTGCCAGCAGCCTTAGCGGGGACTACTCTGGGGCCAACGTCCTGACTTTC. Protein product: CASSLSGDYSGANVLTF.

This clonotype was seen more than once but under ten times. The J gene is TRBJ2-6, the V gene TRBV5-1; D is unclear. Germline assignment: CDR1 SGHRS and CDR2 YFSETQ. The CDR3 runs 14 residues. V was pared by 3 bases and J by 2 bases, with 6 bases between. CDR3 DNA: TGCGCCAGCAGCTCTGCCCCTGGGGCCAACGTCCTGACTTTC. It translates to CASSSAPGANVLTF.

This clonotype was seen more than once but under ten times. The chain joins TRBV12-5 to TRBJ1-5; 7 bases are shared with TRBD1. CDR1 is LGHNT, CDR2 FRNRAP, per germline. The J segment lost 3 bases and the V segment lost 11 bases, leaving 7 bases of the junction unmatched. The CDR3 loop spans 13 amino acids. The CDR3 DNA sequence: TGTGCTTGCACACAGGGGATCAATCAGCCCCAGCATTTT. This sequence encodes CACTQGINQPQHF.

This clonotype was counted at least ten times. This sequence joins TRBV12-3 or TRBV12-4 and TRBJ2-3; TRBD2 might be the D (5 bases). Trimming stripped 7 bases from V and 3 bases from J, with 17 bases between. The length of the CDR3 is 15 residues. The CDR3, as DNA: TGTGCCAGCACCAGCGGAGGAGCTATTACAGATACGCAGTATTTT. Its protein is CASTSGGAITDTQYF.

The chain carries TRBV20-1 and TRBJ1-6; 8 positions agree with TRBD1. CDR3 length: 14 amino acids. Germline trimming cut 2 bases from V and 7 bases from J; bases unmatched to any gene: 4. Looked up from germline, CDR1 is DFQATT and CDR2 is SNEGSKA (reference sequence). Here the CDR3 DNA reads TGCAGTGCTAGACCAGACAGGGGAAATTCACCCCTCCACTTT. It encodes CSARPDRGNSPLHF.